This TCR beta chain was retrieved from a study of blood T cell repertoires in COVID-19. The repertoire was sequenced with immunoSEQ multiplex PCR; TCRdb's copy has only in-frame clones and lacks some. The sample lists about 140,000 clones; around 80% were seen once. Sequenced material: peripheral blood. The receptor comes from a man between 60 and 75 years old with acute or convalescent COVID-19.

This CDR3 reads CASSFQQGAGYNSPLHF. The CDR3 DNA reads as TGTGCCAGCAGTTTCCAACAGGGGGCGGGATATAATTCACCCCTCCACTTT. The gene calls are TRBV27 and TRBJ1-6; 9 bases line up with TRBD1. CDR3 length: 17 amino acids. The germline V gene has CDR1 MNHEY and CDR2 SMNVEV (reference sequence). Germline trimming cut 3 bases from V and 4 bases from J; bases unmatched to any gene: 7.